The 16 T cell receptor beta chains in this list originate from one sample, sequenced in a study of post-analysis software for immune sequencing data. Findings and limits, study-wide: There were about five TRBV segments more frequent in patients than controls, and TRBV5-6, TRBV5-1 and TRBV20-1 were among them.

The antigens these receptors bind are not known. Tagging with unique molecular identifiers was a feature of the TCR beta cDNA libraries. MiXCR was run by TCRdb on the PCR reads, yielding one entry per CDR3 protein. The sample yields about 820,000 distinct CDR3 sequences, 53% seen once. The source material was blood. All receptors come from a girl between 10 and 17 years old with multiple sclerosis.

This chain connects TRBV7-3 to TRBJ1-2; TRBD1 is a possible D gene (6 bases). This CDR3 spans 17 amino acids. Trimming cost V 4 bases and J 4 bases, with 22 bases left between them. Germline CDR1 is SGHTA and CDR2 is FQGTGA. CDR3 nucleotides: TGTGCCAGCAGCTCCACCCAGGACAGCTTCTCCCCCTATGGCTACACCTTC. Its protein is CASSSTQDSFSPYGYTF.

In DNA, the CDR3 is TGTGCCAGCAGCTTAGGCCCCTACACTAGCACAGATACGCAGTATTTT. Protein: CASSLGPYTSTDTQYF. The V call is TRBV11-2, the J call TRBJ2-3; D unclear. This CDR3 is 16 amino acids long. V was cut by 1 base and J by 0 bases, with 11 bases left in between. CDR1 is SGHAT and CDR2 is FQNNGV in the germline V gene.

The chain has TRBV5-1 and TRBJ2-5, with 7 nucleotides matching TRBD1. V shed 4 bases and J 2 bases; nucleotides not matched to a gene: 5. The CDR3 runs 14 residues. Germline V gene data show CDR1 as SGHRS and CDR2 as YFSETQ. For the CDR3, the DNA is TGCGCCAGCAGCCGACAGGGTGGACAAGAGACCCAGTACTTC. Protein sequence: CASSRQGGQETQYF.

In its sample, this clonotype was seen a few times. The CDR3 region has the DNA TGCAGTGCTAGACTTGAAAAACTGTTTTTT. Its protein product is CSARLEKLFF. V gene TRBV20-1 combines with J gene TRBJ1-4; D not certain. V was trimmed by 2 bases and J by 7 bases, leaving 2 bases between them. CDR1 DFQATT and CDR2 SNEGSKA come from the germline V gene (reference sequence). This CDR3 contains 10 residues.

The chain recombines TRBV3-1 with TRBJ2-1, with TRBD2 matching 8 bases. The CDR3 totals 16 residues. The germline CDR1 and CDR2 sequences are LGHDT and YNNKEL (reference sequence). Trimming at V came to 3 bases and at J to 5 bases, leaving 9 bases not matched to a gene. The CDR3 reads CASSHLRTSRNNEQFF. The CDR3 DNA reads as TGTGCCAGCAGCCACCTAAGGACTAGCAGGAACAATGAGCAGTTCTTC.

With respect to this clonotype: An end of the junction does not agree with germline; a read error may underlie this. V and J are TRBV6-6 and TRBJ2-7; TRBD1 might be the D (6 bases). The CDR3 has 13 residues. Looked up from germline, CDR1 is MNHNY and CDR2 is SVGAGI (reference sequence). DNA for the CDR3: TGTACCAGCAGCGGACAGCCCTCCTACGAGCAGTACTTC. This encodes CTSSGQPSYEQYF.

This rearrangement joins TRBV2 to TRBJ2-3, with 13 bases fitting TRBD2. Germline V CDR1 and CDR2: SNHLY, FYNNEI. The length of the CDR3 is 15 residues. Trimming at V came to 8 bases and at J to 3 bases, leaving 5 bases not matched to a gene. CDR3 DNA: TGTGCCAGCGGGGGACTAGCGGGACCTACAGATACGCAGTATTTT. Its translation: CASGGLAGPTDTQYF.

This clonotype has a count of ten or more. The CDR3, as DNA: TGCAGCGTTGAAGGAGGGATTGGGCGCCAAGAGACCCAGTACTTC. Translation gives CSVEGGIGRQETQYF. This sequence joins TRBV29-1 and TRBJ2-5, with D tentatively TRBD2 (5 bases). Trimming removed 1 base from V and 1 base from J, with 13 bases in between. The length of the CDR3 is 15 residues. Germline-derived CDR1 and CDR2 are SQVTM and ANQGSEA.

The V and J genes are TRBV30 and TRBJ1-2, with D uncertain. Trimming cost V 8 bases and J 2 bases, with 15 bases left between them. The CDR3 contains 13 residues. Germline CDR1 GTSNPN, CDR2 SVGIG (reference sequence). CDR3 sequence: CARWVSLNYGYTF. CDR3 nucleotides: TGTGCCCGGTGGGTCAGCTTGAACTATGGCTACACCTTC.

The J gene is TRBJ1-5, the V gene TRBV20-1; D might be TRBD1 (5 bases). The CDR3 consists of 12 residues. CDR1 and CDR2 (germline): DFQATT, SNEGSKA (reference sequence). V was trimmed by 3 bases and J by 5 bases, leaving 8 bases between them. CDR3 nucleotides: TGCAGTGCTAGTCAGGGCCATCAGCCCCAGCATTTT. Translating gives CSASQGHQPQHF.

V is TRBV7-3 and J is TRBJ2-7, with D tentatively TRBD2 (5 bases). Germline V gives CDR1 SGHTA, CDR2 FQGTGA. V dropped 2 bases and J dropped 6 bases, with 11 bases sitting between them. The CDR3 runs to 13 residues. The CDR3 is CASSLYEGGEQYF. The DNA of the CDR3 is TGTGCCAGCAGCTTATATGAGGGCGGCGAGCAGTACTTC.

With regard to this clonotype: This is likely a read error, given that the CDR3 carries no conserved phenylalanine or tryptophan at its end. This chain connects TRBV6-6 to TRBJ1-5, with 9 positions matching TRBD1. Germline trimming cut 3 bases from V and 1 base from J; bases unmatched to any gene: 1. Germline V gives CDR1 MNHNY, CDR2 SVGAGI (reference sequence). The CDR3 length is 15 residues. The CDR3 DNA follows: TGTGCCAGCAGTTATGGGACAGGGAGCAATCAGCCCCAGCATTTG. Translation gives CASSYGTGSNQPQHL.

This clonotype has just a few counts. DNA for the CDR3: TGCAGTGCCGAGGTGGCGGATACTCTCTACGAGCAGTACTTC. This sequence encodes CSAEVADTLYEQYF. The J gene is TRBJ2-7, the V gene TRBV20-1; D not certain. The germline V gene encodes CDR1 DFQATT and CDR2 SNEGSKA (reference sequence). Between the trimmed V and J ends, which lost 6 bases and 3 bases, there was a span of 18 bases. The CDR3 loop spans 14 amino acids.

Remarks on this clonotype: A read error may account for a junction end that differs from germline. The genes are TRBV19 and TRBJ2-7, with D maybe TRBD1 (5 bases). This CDR3 has 16 residues. Germline V gene sequence: CDR1 LNHDA, CDR2 SQIVND (reference sequence). The CDR3 sequence: CAGSMSPRRDRYEQYF. The CDR3 DNA is TGTGCCGGTAGTATGTCCCCCCGCAGGGATCGGTACGAGCAGTACTTC.

V usage is TRBV19 and J usage is TRBJ2-1, with D possibly matching TRBD2 (6 bases). The germline gives CDR1 LNHDA, CDR2 SQIVND (reference sequence). V was pared by 6 bases and J by 0 bases, with 12 bases between. The CDR3 covers 15 residues. The CDR3, as DNA: TGTGCCAGTAGCCGGGACTCAGGCTCCTACAATGAGCAGTTCTTC. This gives the protein CASSRDSGSYNEQFF.

This chain uses TRBV6-6 with TRBJ2-3, with 7 bases aligning to TRBD1. Germline values: CDR1 MNHNY, CDR2 SVGAGI (reference sequence). The CDR3 runs 14 residues. V dropped 8 bases and J dropped 2; count of bases not matched to a gene: 7. In DNA form, the CDR3 reads TGTGCCAGCGTCCGGGACAGTCTCACAGATACGCAGTATTTT. Translated, it gives CASVRDSLTDTQYF.